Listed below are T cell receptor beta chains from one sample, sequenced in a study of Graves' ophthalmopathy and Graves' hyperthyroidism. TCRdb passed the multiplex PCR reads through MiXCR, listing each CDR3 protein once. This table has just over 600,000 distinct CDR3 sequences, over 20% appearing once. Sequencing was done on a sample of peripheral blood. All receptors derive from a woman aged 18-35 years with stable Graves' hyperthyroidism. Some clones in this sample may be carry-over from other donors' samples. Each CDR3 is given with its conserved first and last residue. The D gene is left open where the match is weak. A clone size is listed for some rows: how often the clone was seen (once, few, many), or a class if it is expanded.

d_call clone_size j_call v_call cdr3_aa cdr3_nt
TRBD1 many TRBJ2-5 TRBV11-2 CASSPIRQGNSEETQYF TGTGCCAGCAGCCCAATTCGACAGGGCAATTCGGAAGAGACCCAGTACTTC
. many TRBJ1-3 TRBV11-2 CASSPPSGNTIYF TGTGCCAGCAGCCCACCCTCTGGAAACACCATATATTTT
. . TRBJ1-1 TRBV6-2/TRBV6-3 CASSYALGVTEAFF TGTGCCAGCAGTTACGCTTTAGGGGTCACTGAAGCTTTCTTT
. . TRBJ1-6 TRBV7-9 CASSWDEQIRSPLHF TGTGCCAGCAGCTGGGACGAACAAATTAGGTCACCCCTCCACTTT
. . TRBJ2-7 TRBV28 CASSPPVAGEQYF TGTGCCAGCAGTCCCCCAGTGGCGGGGGAGCAGTACTTC
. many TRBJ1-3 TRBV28 CASSETGASGNTIYF TGTGCCAGCAGTGAGACAGGTGCCTCTGGAAACACCATATATTTT
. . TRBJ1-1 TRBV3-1 CASSQSSKGIRVAFF TGTGCCAGCAGCCAAAGCTCAAAGGGTATACGGGTGGCTTTCTTT
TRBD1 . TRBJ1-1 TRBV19 CARVTDRDREEEADTEAFF TGTGCCAGAGTTACGGATAGGGACAGAGAGGAGGAGGCGGACACTGAAGCTTTCTTT
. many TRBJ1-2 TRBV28 CASTDTNYGYTF TGTGCCAGCACGGACACCAACTATGGCTACACCTTC
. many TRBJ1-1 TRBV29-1 CSCLGAENTEAFF TGCAGCTGCCTCGGGGCGGAGAACACTGAAGCTTTCTTT
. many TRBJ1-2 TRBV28 CASSGGNYGYTF TGTGCCAGCAGTGGGGGAAACTATGGCTACACCTTC
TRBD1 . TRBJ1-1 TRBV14 CASSQNDRVAIIEAFF TGTGCCAGCAGTCAAAATGACAGGGTTGCGATCATTGAAGCTTTCTTT
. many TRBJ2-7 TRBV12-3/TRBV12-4 CASTLGSSSYEQYF TGTGCCAGCACCCTTGGGTCTAGCTCCTACGAGCAGTACTTC
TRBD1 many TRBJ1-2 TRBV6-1 CASRLPETGGSSYTF TGTGCCAGCAGACTCCCCGAGACAGGGGGCTCCAGCTACACCTTC
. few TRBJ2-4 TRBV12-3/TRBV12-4 CASSFGKLAKNIQYF TGTGCCAGCAGTTTCGGAAAACTAGCCAAAAACATTCAGTACTTC
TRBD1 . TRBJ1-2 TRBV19 CASSMWTGQGNGYTF TGTGCCAGTAGTATGTGGACCGGACAGGGTAATGGCTACACCTTC
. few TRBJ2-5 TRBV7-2 CASSEEFTQYF TGTGCCAGCAGCGAAGAATTCACCCAGTACTTC